The 5 T cell receptor beta chains below all came from one sample that was sequenced in a study of technical replicates of blood from several donors. TCRdb keeps only in-frame clones here, not all; method: immunoSEQ multiplex PCR. Altogether tens of thousands of clones are present, approximately 92% being singletons, with the ten largest covering over 0.3%. Sequencing was performed on T cells isolated from PBMCs. These receptors were taken from a human donor in good health.

This rearrangement joins TRBV11-3 to TRBJ2-5; 9 positions agree with TRBD1. The CDR3 length is 15 residues. V shed 3 bases and J 5 bases; nucleotides not matched to a gene: 7. CDR1 is SGHNT and CDR2 is YENEEA in the germline V gene. In DNA, the CDR3 is TGTGCCAGCAGCTTGGGGACAGGGATTGGGGAGACCCAGTACTTC. As protein: CASSLGTGIGETQYF.

The CDR3 spells CASRPEAGDVNTEAFF. The CDR3, as DNA: TGTGCCAGCAGGCCCGAGGCAGGGGATGTGAACACTGAAGCTTTCTTT. The gene calls are TRBV28 and TRBJ1-1; tentative D call: TRBD1 (6 bases). V was trimmed by 6 bases and J by 0 bases, leaving 17 bases between them. The CDR3 spans 16 residues. The V gene's germline CDR1 is MDHEN and CDR2 SYDVKM.

V gene TRBV27 combines with J gene TRBJ2-1; 7 bases fit TRBD2. The CDR3 runs 17 residues. Trimming at V came to 0 bases and at J to 0 bases, leaving 5 bases not matched to a gene. The germline gives CDR1 MNHEY, CDR2 SMNVEV (reference sequence). CDR3 sequence reads: CASSLSLAANSYNEQFF. The CDR3 bases are TGTGCCAGCAGTTTATCCCTAGCGGCTAACTCCTACAATGAGCAGTTCTTC.

V usage is TRBV28 and J usage is TRBJ1-1; D unclear. This CDR3 comprises 14 residues. Germline V gives CDR1 MDHEN, CDR2 SYDVKM. V gave up 5 bases and J gave up 3 bases, with 13 bases separating them. CDR3 loop: CASSRGGRDTEAFF. The CDR3 DNA reads as TGTGCCAGCAGTCGGGGAGGTAGAGACACTGAAGCTTTCTTT.

The chain couples TRBV12-5 to TRBJ2-2; the match to TRBD2 covers 9 bases. In germline, CDR1 is LGHNT, CDR2 FRNRAP. This CDR3 is 18 amino acids long. V was clipped by 2 bases and J by 5 bases; unmatched bases: 12. The CDR3 coding sequence is TGTGCTAGTGGTTTGCCCGTAGATAGCGGGAGATGGACCGGGGAGCTGTTTTTT. This gives the protein CASGLPVDSGRWTGELFF.